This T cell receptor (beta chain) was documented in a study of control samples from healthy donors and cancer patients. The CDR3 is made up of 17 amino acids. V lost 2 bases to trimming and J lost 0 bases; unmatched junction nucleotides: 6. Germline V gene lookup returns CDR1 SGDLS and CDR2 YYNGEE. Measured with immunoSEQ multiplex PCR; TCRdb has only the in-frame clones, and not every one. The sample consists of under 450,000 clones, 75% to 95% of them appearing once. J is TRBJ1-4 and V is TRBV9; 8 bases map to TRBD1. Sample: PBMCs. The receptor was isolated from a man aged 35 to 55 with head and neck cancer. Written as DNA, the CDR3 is TGTGCCAGCAGCGTTGGACAGGGAAGAACAACTAATGAAAAACTGTTTTTT. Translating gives CASSVGQGRTTNEKLFF. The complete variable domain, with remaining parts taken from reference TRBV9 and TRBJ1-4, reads DSGVTQTPKHLITATGQRVTLRCSPRSGDLSVYWYQQSLDQGLQFLIQYYNGEERAKGNILERFSAQQFPDLHSELNLSSLELGDSALYFCASSVGQGRTTNEKLFFGSGTQLSVL.